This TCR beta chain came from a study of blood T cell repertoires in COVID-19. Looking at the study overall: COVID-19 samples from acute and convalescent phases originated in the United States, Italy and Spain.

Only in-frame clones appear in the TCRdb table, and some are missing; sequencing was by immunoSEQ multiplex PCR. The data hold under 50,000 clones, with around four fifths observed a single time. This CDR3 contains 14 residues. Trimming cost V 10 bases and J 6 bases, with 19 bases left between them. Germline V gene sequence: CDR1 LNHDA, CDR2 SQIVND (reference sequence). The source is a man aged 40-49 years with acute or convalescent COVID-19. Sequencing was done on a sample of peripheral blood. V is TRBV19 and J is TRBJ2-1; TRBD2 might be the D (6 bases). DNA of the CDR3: TGTGCCACTTCCCGGGACTCCCTCTCCAATGAGCAGTTCTTC. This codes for CATSRDSLSNEQFF.